This T cell receptor beta chain was sequenced in a study of tumor T cells in aggressive B-cell lymphoma. V dropped 10 bases and J dropped 0 bases, with 18 bases sitting between them. The germline CDR1 and CDR2 sequences are SNHLY and FYNNEI. The CDR3 has 15 residues. Sequencing used immunoSEQ multiplex PCR; TCRdb keeps in-frame clones, though not all of them. The sample gives about 3,000 clones, around 84% of which show up once; approximately 4.1% is in the top ten. The source of this sequence is an adult with diffuse large B cell lymphoma. The rearrangement uses TRBV2 and TRBJ1-1, with unresolved D. The sample consisted of tumor tissue. The CDR3 DNA is TGTGCCACCGGGCTACCTTTCGGGATGAACACTGAAGCTTTCTTT. This codes for CATGLPFGMNTEAFF.